The entry below gives a single TCR beta chain sequence along with its context. The antigen it binds to is not known. The record has no base qualities; no much larger clone is one base away. This sample was taken from a study of blood T cell repertoires in COVID-19 (dated by TCRdb to about 2020). About the study as a whole: Collaborator samples came from the United States, Italy and Spain and covered acute and convalescent phases of COVID-19. The prospective study material was composed of cDNA or gDNA derived from T cells, B-cell-depleted T cells, or PBMCs. Subjects who had been exposed to COVID-19, were actively infected with it, or had recovered from it provided the deeply sampled blood TCRbeta repertoires that made up the dataset. The repertoires were made available in a free public database intended to serve as a resource for research on the immune response to SARS-CoV-2. The samples were drawn from the first 160 participants of the ongoing ImmuneRACE study and from 950 to 1,500 subjects provided by 6 global collaborators. A de-identified subject ID, COVID-19 status, age in years and sex were almost always included in the sample metadata. Where available, HLA class I and class II types were obtained from metadata supplied by the sample provider rather than from assay-based typing. Study-wide conclusions, independent of this receptor: The quantity of clinical and demographic metadata differed by source and by participant and was supplied without curation.

The immunoSEQ Assay, a bias-controlled multiplex PCR, was used to amplify TCRbeta CDR3 regions from genomic DNA. The authors processed their data as follows. Within the assay, amplification of reference gene primers was used to estimate how many nucleated cells each sample contained. Sequence reads were collapsed and filtered to measure the absolute abundance of every unique TCRbeta CDR3 rearrangement. For each sample, productive Simpson clonality was calculated by taking the square root of Simpson's diversity index across productive rearrangements. The immuneACCESS repertoire file appears here via TCRdb, limited to in-frame rearrangements. These files lack a portion of the clones; in checked studies, under half of the deficit traces to unresolved V genes, and the cause of the others is not known. V and J calls and clone size are copied from that table; D and trimming were computed from the DNA. For this sample there are 250,000 to 350,000 clones; 90% appear just once. Roughly 1.1% of the sample lies in the top ten.

Participants in the prospective study were enrolled through a virtual design, were aged roughly 18 to 100 years, and lived in roughly 24 United States geographic areas. To assign participants to cohorts, the prospective study relied on clinical history that participants themselves reported in a screening survey and a study questionnaire. For ImmuneRACE Cohort 3, a participant was defined as recovered based on two consecutive negative NP/OP PCR tests, clearance by a healthcare professional, or resolution of symptoms. In the prospective study, whole blood, serum and a nasopharyngeal or oropharyngeal swab were collected from each participant by mobile phlebotomists. Additional blood draws and questionnaires over an approximately 2-month period could optionally be provided by prospective study participants. Before DNA extraction, prospective study blood samples were shipped either frozen or at room temperature.

Cut back by 0 bases and 4 bases, the V and J ends lie 4 bases apart. The CDR3, cysteine through phenylalanine, is 13 amino acids long. The CDR3 DNA has 39 bases and is translated from base 1. CDR1 and CDR2 were assigned from the germline V gene as MNHNS and SASEGT. The TCR originated in a woman between 25 and 40 years old who had recovered from COVID-19. Sequenced input: PBMCs or T cells enriched from blood (not recorded which). The chain is assembled from TRBV6-1 and TRBJ1-5; no confident D gene assignment can be made. DNA sequence: TGTGCCAGCAGTGAAGCCAGAAATCAGCCCCAGCATTTT. Its protein product is CASSEARNQPQHF.